These 18 T cell receptor beta chains originate from one sample sequenced in a study of shared clonotypes between healthy human individuals. Profiled with immunoSEQ multiplex PCR; TCRdb holds only in-frame clones, not every one. The table lists 450,000 to 500,000 clones, roughly 85% of them singletons. Source material: PBMCs. Receptors originate from a woman in her forties in good health. Some clones in this sample may be carry-over from other donors' samples.

The rearrangement uses TRBV28 and TRBJ2-2, with 7 bases matching TRBD1. With 3 bases clipped from V and 4 bases from J, the junction kept 8 bases outside the gene matches. The CDR3 contains 16 residues. The germline V gene encodes CDR1 MDHEN and CDR2 SYDVKM. CDR3 coding DNA: TGTGCCAGCAGTTTCGCGGACAGGCCTCGCACCGGGGAGCTGTTTTTT. As protein: CASSFADRPRTGELFF.

The chain has TRBV7-3 and TRBJ1-1; no reliable D call. Germline CDR1 and CDR2: SGHTA and FQGTGA. The CDR3 totals 12 residues. V was pared by 5 bases and J by 4 bases, with 8 bases between. The CDR3 DNA reads TGTGCCAGCAGCCCCTCGATCACTGAAGCTTTCTTT. Translated: CASSPSITEAFF.

The rearrangement uses TRBV28 and TRBJ1-4; D unresolved. This CDR3 is 13 amino acids long. CDR1 and CDR2 (germline): MDHEN, SYDVKM. V lost 2 bases and J 7 bases, leaving 8 bases between the germline ends. The CDR3 DNA reads as TGTGCCAGCAGTTTAACCGGCTTTGAAAAACTGTTTTTT. The encoded protein is CASSLTGFEKLFF.

The V and J genes are TRBV28 and TRBJ1-5; the D gene is possibly TRBD1 (6 bases). Germline loops: CDR1 MDHEN, CDR2 SYDVKM. The V end was cut by 8 bases, the J end by 6 bases, with 20 bases between. The length of the CDR3 is 15 residues. CDR3 protein: CASYGGAQGIQPQHF. In DNA form, the CDR3 reads TGTGCCAGCTACGGGGGGGCACAGGGAATTCAGCCCCAGCATTTT.

The chain links TRBV6-6 to TRBJ2-4, with D possibly called TRBD1 or TRBD2 (5 bases each). The V end was cut by 0 bases, the J end by 7 bases, with 13 bases between. CDR3 length equals 15 residues. The germline gives CDR1 MNHNY, CDR2 SVGAGI (reference sequence). CDR3: CASSYSGTGTNIQYF. CDR3 DNA sequence: TGTGCCAGCAGTTACTCGGGGACCGGGACCAACATTCAGTACTTC.

V usage is TRBV27 and J usage is TRBJ2-1; perhaps D is TRBD1 or TRBD2 (6 bases each). V lost 4 bases and J 10 bases, leaving 17 bases between the germline ends. Germline lookup yields CDR1 MNHEY and CDR2 SMNVEV (reference sequence). The CDR3 contains 14 residues. CDR3 nucleotide sequence: TGTGCCAGCAGTTCTGGGCTATTCGGGGGCGAGCAGTTCTTC. It codes for CASSSGLFGGEQFF.

This clone was counted once. The chain has TRBV29-1 and TRBJ1-1, with D tentatively TRBD1 (5 bases). The CDR3 covers 13 residues. V lost 2 bases, J lost 1 base, and 8 bases lay in between. Germline CDR1 and CDR2: SQVTM and ANQGSEA. The CDR3 DNA reads TGCAGCGTTGAAAGGGGCTGGAACACTGAAGCTTTCTTT. Protein product: CSVERGWNTEAFF.

For this clone: Other nucleotide sequences in the sample specify the same CDR3. The chain couples TRBV5-6 to TRBJ2-5; D remains ambiguous. Germline lookup yields CDR1 SGHDT and CDR2 YYEEEE. This CDR3 contains 12 residues. The V end was cut by 3 bases, the J end by 0 bases, with 3 bases between. CDR3 sequence reads: CASSSYQETQYF. For the CDR3, the DNA is TGTGCCAGCAGCTCGTACCAAGAGACCCAGTACTTC.

The chain recombines TRBV9 with TRBJ1-3; TRBD1 is a possible D gene (5 bases). Germline lookup yields CDR1 SGDLS and CDR2 YYNGEE. With 6 bases removed from V and 3 bases from J, the gap between germline ends came to 13 bases. The CDR3 sequence is 14 residues long. For the CDR3, the DNA is TGTGCCAGCAACCCGGGAAGGGGTGGAAACACCATATATTTT. This sequence encodes CASNPGRGGNTIYF.

The chain employs TRBV18 and TRBJ2-6; D remains unclear. The V and J ends lost 7 bases and 4 bases respectively, with 5 bases between them. Germline V gives CDR1 KGHSH, CDR2 LQKENI. The CDR3 extends over 12 amino acids. The CDR3 coding sequence is TGTGCCAGCTTTAAGGGGGCCAACGTCCTGACTTTC. Translated, it gives CASFKGANVLTF.

The chain has TRBV2 and TRBJ2-7, with D possibly being TRBD2 (6 bases). Germline lookup yields CDR1 SNHLY and CDR2 FYNNEI. The germline V and J ends were trimmed by 8 bases and 1 base, with 15 bases remaining between them. The CDR3 runs 14 residues. The CDR3 nucleotides read TGTGCCAGCCTTCGGAGGGCGGGATCCTACGAGCAGTACTTC. Protein: CASLRRAGSYEQYF. Together with reference TRBV2 and TRBJ2-7, the CDR3 gives the full variable domain: EPEVTQTPSHQVTQMGQEVILRCVPISNHLYFYWYRQILGQKVEFLVSFYNNEISEKSEIFDDQFSVERPDGSNFTLKIRSTKLEDSAMYFCASLRRAGSYEQYFGPGTRLTVT.

The gene calls are TRBV5-8 and TRBJ2-5; D is unclear. CDR3 length: 13 amino acids. Germline V gene lookup returns CDR1 SGHTS and CDR2 YDEGEE. The V and J ends lost 7 bases and 6 bases respectively, with 16 bases between them. Written as DNA, the CDR3 is TGTGCCAGCGGCCCTGGGCGGTTTAAGACCCAGTACTTC. Translated, it gives CASGPGRFKTQYF.

The chain has TRBV2 and TRBJ2-5; TRBD2 is a possible D gene (5 bases). CDR1 is SNHLY, CDR2 FYNNEI, per germline. The CDR3 is made up of 13 amino acids. Trimming took 3 bases from V and 6 from J, leaving 11 bases between them. CDR3 bases: TGTGCCAGCAGTGATTTGTCGGGAAAGACCCAGTACTTC. It translates to CASSDLSGKTQYF.

CDR3 region: CASSRGQGFANDEQYF. In nucleotides, the CDR3 is TGTGCCAGCAGCCGCGGACAGGGATTTGCTAACGACGAGCAGTACTTC. The chain couples TRBV5-4 to TRBJ2-7; 8 bases are a match to TRBD1. V was pared by 4 bases and J by 5 bases, with 14 bases of the junction left unmatched. Germline V CDR1 and CDR2: SGHNT, YYREEE (reference sequence). This CDR3 is built from 16 residues.

This chain uses TRBV5-1 with TRBJ1-1; 7 nucleotides align to TRBD1. Trimming at V came to 3 bases and at J to 4 bases, leaving 18 bases not matched to a gene. This CDR3 contains 18 residues. The germline V gene has CDR1 SGHRS and CDR2 YFSETQ. The CDR3 DNA follows: TGCGCCAGCAGCTCGGCGCGAACGACAGGGCTTCGGGGCACTGAAGCTTTCTTT. It specifies CASSSARTTGLRGTEAFF.

This clone was recorded a few times. The chain combines TRBV30 with TRBJ1-1; 8 bases fit TRBD1. The germline gives CDR1 GTSNPN, CDR2 SVGIG (reference sequence). The V and J ends lost 3 bases and 4 bases, in that order; junction bases with no gene match: 4. The CDR3 consists of 13 residues. The CDR3 DNA is TGTGCCTGGAGCCCGGACAGGGCCACTGAAGCTTTCTTT. Translation gives CAWSPDRATEAFF.

This clone has a handful of counts. The chain recombines TRBV7-2 with TRBJ2-5; 9 nucleotides agree with TRBD2. V dropped 5 bases and J dropped 6; count of bases not matched to a gene: 4. Germline values: CDR1 SGHTA, CDR2 FQGNSA. The CDR3 spans 13 residues. CDR3 region: CASSISGSQTQYF. The CDR3 region has the DNA TGTGCCAGCAGCATTAGCGGGAGCCAGACCCAGTACTTC.

This sequence joins TRBV7-3 and TRBJ2-7; TRBD2 agrees at 10 bases. Germline CDR1 and CDR2: SGHTA and FQGTGA. This CDR3 comprises 15 residues. Trimming cost V 0 bases and J 5 bases; bases outside gene matches: 4. The DNA for the CDR3 is TGTGCCAGCAGCTTAACGCTAGCGGGAGTCAACGAGCAGTACTTC. Residues: CASSLTLAGVNEQYF. The full variable domain, completed using reference TRBV7-3 and TRBJ2-7, is GAGVSQTPSNKVTEKGKYVELRCDPISGHTALYWYRQSLGQGPEFLIYFQGTGAADDSGLPNDRFFAVRPEGSVSTLKIQRTERGDSAVYLCASSLTLAGVNEQYFGPGTRLTVT.